One and the same sample provided the 20 T cell receptor beta chains below, sequenced in a study of T cells in tuberculosis (dated by TCRdb to 2016 to 2019). Libraries were constructed by the immunoSEQ multiplex PCR assay. The table comes from immuneACCESS by way of TCRdb, which keeps in-frame sequences with V and J called. Part of the clones is missing from these tables; in studies checked, under half for an unresolved V gene and the rest for unknown reasons. The table for this sample lists over 40,000 clones; about 95% of them were counted only once. Clones ranked in the top ten supply around 3.5% of the sample. The specimen was PBMCs. Receptor source: a donor aged 10-29 years with latent tuberculosis or without tuberculosis infection.

This clone was counted a single time. The rearrangement uses TRBV9 and TRBJ2-3; tentatively, D is TRBD1 (6 bases). The CDR3 runs 15 residues. V dropped 0 bases and J dropped 4 bases, with 12 bases sitting between them. Germline V gives CDR1 SGDLS, CDR2 YYNGEE. CDR3 nucleotides: TGTGCCAGCAGCGTAGCAGGGGCCCAGCCAGATACGCAGTATTTT. As protein: CASSVAGAQPDTQYF.

The CDR3 is CAWSLAGTRNTEAFF. The CDR3, as DNA: TGTGCCTGGAGTCTAGCCGGGACACGGAACACTGAAGCTTTCTTT. The chain couples TRBV30 to TRBJ1-1, with D perhaps TRBD1 (6 bases). Germline values: CDR1 GTSNPN, CDR2 SVGIG (reference sequence). The V gene lost 2 bases and the J gene lost 1 base, with 14 bases spanning the gap. CDR3 length equals 15 residues. The full variable domain, rest sourced from reference TRBV30 and TRBJ1-1, is SQTIHQWPATLVQPVGSPLSLECTVEGTSNPNLYWYRQAAGRGLQLLFYSVGIGQISSEVPQNLSASRPQDRQFILSSKKLLLSDSGFYLCAWSLAGTRNTEAFFGQGTRLTVV.

The chain has TRBV7-9 and TRBJ2-7, with 11 positions matching TRBD1. The germline gives CDR1 SEHNR, CDR2 FQNEAQ (reference sequence). CDR3 length: 15 residues. The ends lost 5 bases at V and 2 bases at J; junction bases unmatched: 5. The CDR3 nucleotides are TGTGCCAGCAGCCATCCGGGACAGGGGGCCTACGAGCAGTACTTC. Protein product: CASSHPGQGAYEQYF.

The CDR3 DNA sequence: TGTGCCAGCAGTTACTCGAGCGCGGGGGAGACCCAGTACTTC. As protein: CASSYSSAGETQYF. This chain links TRBV6-6 with TRBJ2-5, with D maybe TRBD2 (6 bases). CDR3 size: 14 residues. Trimming left V 0 bases short and J 5 bases short, with 10 bases between. Germline V lookup: CDR1 MNHNY, CDR2 SVGAGI (reference sequence).

The genes are TRBV18 and TRBJ1-2, with a weak D call TRBD1 (6 bases). Germline V lookup: CDR1 KGHSH, CDR2 LQKENI. The CDR3 loop spans 18 amino acids. Trimming cost V 3 bases and J 5 bases, with 25 bases left between them. The CDR3 DNA sequence: TGTGCCAGCTCACCCAAAACCCACCGCCGGGACACAGGTTATGGCTACACCTTC. Its translation is CASSPKTHRRDTGYGYTF.

The chain combines TRBV27 with TRBJ1-1; 9 nucleotides match TRBD1. With V trimmed by 6 bases and J by 4 bases, 6 bases remained unmatched. The germline V gene encodes CDR1 MNHEY and CDR2 SMNVEV (reference sequence). The CDR3 runs to 14 residues. In DNA, the CDR3 is TGTGCCAGCAGCCCCGGACAGGGGACCACTGAAGCTTTCTTT. This codes for CASSPGQGTTEAFF.

This chain joins TRBV7-2 and TRBJ1-2, with D unclear. CDR1 and CDR2 (germline): SGHTA, FQGNSA. V shed 0 bases and J shed 8 bases, with 13 bases lying between them. This CDR3 region has 14 residues. In DNA form, the CDR3 reads TGTGCCAGCAGCTTAGCGACATCTCTGCGCGGCTACACCTTC. The encoded protein is CASSLATSLRGYTF.

The gene calls are TRBV5-1 and TRBJ2-2; 9 nucleotides agree with TRBD2. Germline V CDR1 and CDR2: SGHRS, YFSETQ. CDR3 size: 17 residues. V gave up 0 bases and J gave up 4 bases; unmatched junction bases: 7. Here the CDR3 reads CASSLASGDPGTGELFF. As DNA, the CDR3 is TGCGCCAGCAGCTTGGCTAGCGGGGATCCTGGCACCGGGGAGCTGTTTTTT.

The chain uses TRBV10-3 and TRBJ1-2; weak D call: TRBD1 (5 bases). The CDR3 runs to 14 residues. V was clipped by 6 bases and J by 3 bases, with 14 bases between them. CDR1 ENHRY and CDR2 SYGVKD come from the germline V gene. The CDR3 nucleotides read TGTGCCATCAGGCCCAGTGGGGGGGACTATGGCTACACCTTC. Encoded protein: CAIRPSGGDYGYTF.

This clone showed up just once. The chain links TRBV2 to TRBJ2-7; the match to TRBD1 covers 7 bases. The V gene end was trimmed by 4 bases and the J gene end by 4 bases; junction bases not matched to a gene: 4. There are 13 residues in the CDR3. Germline-derived CDR1 and CDR2 are SNHLY and FYNNEI. DNA of the CDR3: TGTGCCAGCAGTGCAGGGGGTGGGTACGAGCAGTACTTC. Protein sequence: CASSAGGGYEQYF.

V gene TRBV7-3 combines with J gene TRBJ1-6, with TRBD1 matching 7 bases. The CDR3 loop spans 16 amino acids. The junction had 7 bases not matched to a gene; V was cut back by 4 bases and J by 4 bases. Looked up from germline, CDR1 is SGHTA and CDR2 is FQGTGA. The CDR3 protein is CASSYRGRNYNSPLHF. CDR3 DNA sequence: TGTGCCAGCAGCTACAGGGGCCGAAATTATAATTCACCCCTCCACTTT. Supplemented by reference TRBV7-3 and TRBJ1-6, the full variable domain reads GAGVSQTPSNKVTEKGKYVELRCDPISGHTALYWYRQSLGQGPEFLIYFQGTGAADDSGLPNDRFFAVRPEGSVSTLKIQRTERGDSAVYLCASSYRGRNYNSPLHFGNGTRLTVT.

The gene calls are TRBV27 and TRBJ2-7; TRBD2 aligns across 11 bases. J was trimmed by 3 bases and V by 8 bases; bases with no gene match: 12. CDR1 and CDR2 (germline): MNHEY, SMNVEV (reference sequence). The CDR3 has 16 amino acids. The CDR3 bases are TGTGCCAGCGGTAAGGGTAGCGGGGGGGAAATCTACGAGCAGTACTTC. Its protein is CASGKGSGGEIYEQYF.

The chain combines TRBV28 with TRBJ1-4; D is unclear. Trimming took off 4 bases at V and 12 bases at J, with 18 bases between the two ends. From germline, CDR1 is MDHEN and CDR2 SYDVKM. This CDR3 has 14 residues. For the CDR3, the DNA is TGTGCCAGCAGTTCAGGAGGTTCCGCAAGTGAACTGTTTTTT. Amino acid sequence: CASSSGGSASELFF.

V gene TRBV29-1 combines with J gene TRBJ1-1; D is perhaps TRBD1 (5 bases). Germline CDR1 reads SQVTM; CDR2 reads ANQGSEA. The length of the CDR3 is 12 residues. V lost 4 bases and J lost 3, with 9 bases in between. The CDR3 DNA reads as TGCAGCGTTGTTTCGGGGGACACTGAAGCTTTCTTT. It codes for CSVVSGDTEAFF.

This chain links TRBV18 with TRBJ1-2; D call uncertain. The V gene's germline CDR1 is KGHSH and CDR2 LQKENI. Trimming removed 5 bases from V and 3 bases from J, with 13 bases in between. The length of the CDR3 is 14 residues. The CDR3 sequence: CASSGGHPDYGYTF. In DNA form, the CDR3 reads TGTGCCAGCTCAGGCGGTCACCCGGACTATGGCTACACCTTC. The variable domain in full, completed from reference TRBV18 and TRBJ1-2, reads NAGVMQNPRHLVRRRGQEARLRCSPMKGHSHVYWYRQLPEEGLKFMVYLQKENIIDESGMPKERFSAEFPKEGPSILRIQQVVRGDSAAYFCASSGGHPDYGYTFGSGTRLTVV.

The chain is built from TRBV10-1 and TRBJ2-7; TRBD1 agrees at 10 bases. Germline assignment: CDR1 WNHNN and CDR2 SYGVQD (reference sequence). This CDR3 spans 17 amino acids. The trim removed 8 bases at V and 5 bases at J, leaving 18 bases unmatched. The CDR3 sequence: CASSSNIPGQGPHEQYF. The CDR3 bases are TGCGCCAGCTCGAGTAATATACCGGGACAGGGGCCCCACGAGCAGTACTTC.

The J gene is TRBJ1-6, the V gene TRBV27; D may be TRBD1 (5 bases). The V end was cut by 3 bases, the J end by 1 base, with 19 bases between. Germline CDR1 is MNHEY and CDR2 is SMNVEV (reference sequence). The CDR3 has 19 residues. This chain's CDR3 is CASSFRGNEVGSYNSPLHF. CDR3 coding DNA: TGTGCCAGCAGTTTTCGGGGGAATGAGGTTGGGTCCTATAATTCACCCCTCCACTTT.

The gene calls are TRBV6-5 and TRBJ1-1, with a possible D match to TRBD1 (5 bases). The CDR3 loop spans 15 amino acids. The V end was cut by 0 bases, the J end by 1 base, with 9 bases between. The germline V gene encodes CDR1 MNHEY and CDR2 SVGAGI. The CDR3 reads CASSYSRGGNTEAFF. The CDR3 nucleotides read TGTGCCAGCAGTTACTCCCGGGGGGGGAACACTGAAGCTTTCTTT.

V is TRBV7-3 and J is TRBJ2-5; 7 bases match TRBD2. CDR1 is SGHTA and CDR2 is FQGTGA in the germline V gene. This CDR3 spans 14 amino acids. V was pared by 4 bases and J by 2 bases, with 4 bases of the junction left unmatched. CDR3 nucleotide sequence: TGTGCCAGCAGCTCTAGCGGACCTCAAGAGACCCAGTACTTC. It codes for CASSSSGPQETQYF.

This chain joins TRBV18 and TRBJ2-3; TRBD1 aligns across 10 bases. The J segment lost 10 bases and the V segment lost 6 bases, leaving 10 bases of the junction unmatched. Germline loops: CDR1 KGHSH, CDR2 LQKENI. The CDR3 sequence is 14 residues long. The DNA for the CDR3 is TGTGCCAGCTCTCTTGCCGGGACAGGGGTTGCGCAGTATTTT. Its translation: CASSLAGTGVAQYF.